The clone carrying this T cell receptor beta chain has more than one count but fewer than ten. The antigen is undetermined. The germline V gene has CDR1 MNHEY and CDR2 SMNVEV (reference sequence). V shed 3 bases, J shed 0 bases, and the junction held 7 bases outside the gene matches. The CDR3 sequence is 17 residues long. Molecular barcoding with unique molecular identifiers was used for the TCRbeta library. TCRdb re-derived calls from the PCR reads in MiXCR, one entry per CDR3 protein. The data hold some 130,000 distinct CDR3 sequences, with roughly 10% observed a single time. This specimen belongs to a study of T-cell reconstitution after alpha-beta-depleted transplantation in children. Whole-study results and caveats: From newly produced T cells came most of the T-cell counts and diversity one year after transplant. Expanded graft clones, several hundred of them, were reportedly the source of alpha-beta T cells about two months after transplant.

The source of this sequence is a girl less than two years old who had a stem cell transplant for combined immunodeficiency, so the T cells may come from the graft donor. This material consisted of PBMCs, mostly from graft donor cells, taken 180 days after TCRalphabeta/CD19-depleted stem cell transplant. This chain links TRBV27 with TRBJ2-4, with TRBD2 identical over 8 bases. CDR3 loop: CASSFSAGLGAKNIQYF. In DNA, the CDR3 is TGTGCCAGCAGTTTTTCCGCGGGACTAGGAGCCAAAAACATTCAGTACTTC.